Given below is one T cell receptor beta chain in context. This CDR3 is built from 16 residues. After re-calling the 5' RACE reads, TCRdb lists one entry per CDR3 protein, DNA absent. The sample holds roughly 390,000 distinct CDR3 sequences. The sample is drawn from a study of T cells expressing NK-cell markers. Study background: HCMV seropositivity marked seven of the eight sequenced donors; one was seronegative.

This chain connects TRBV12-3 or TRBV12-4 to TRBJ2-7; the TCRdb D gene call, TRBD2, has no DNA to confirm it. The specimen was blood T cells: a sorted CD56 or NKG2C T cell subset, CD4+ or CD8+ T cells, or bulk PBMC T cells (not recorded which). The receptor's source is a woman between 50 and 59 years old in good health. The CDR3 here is CASRNGTSGGKYEQYF.